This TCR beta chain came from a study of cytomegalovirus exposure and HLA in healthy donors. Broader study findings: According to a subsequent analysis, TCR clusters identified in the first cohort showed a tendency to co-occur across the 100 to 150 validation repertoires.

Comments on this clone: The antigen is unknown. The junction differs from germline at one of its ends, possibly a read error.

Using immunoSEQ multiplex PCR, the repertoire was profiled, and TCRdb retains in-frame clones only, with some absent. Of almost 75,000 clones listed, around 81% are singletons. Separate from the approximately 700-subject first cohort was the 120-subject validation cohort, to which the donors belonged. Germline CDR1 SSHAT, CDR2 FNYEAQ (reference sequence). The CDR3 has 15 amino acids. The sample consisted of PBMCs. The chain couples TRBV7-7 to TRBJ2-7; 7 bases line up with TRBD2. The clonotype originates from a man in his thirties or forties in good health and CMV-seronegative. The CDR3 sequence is CASSLGTGGTYEQYF. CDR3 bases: TGTGCTAGCAGCTTAGGGACGGGGGGAACCTACGAGCAGTACTTC.